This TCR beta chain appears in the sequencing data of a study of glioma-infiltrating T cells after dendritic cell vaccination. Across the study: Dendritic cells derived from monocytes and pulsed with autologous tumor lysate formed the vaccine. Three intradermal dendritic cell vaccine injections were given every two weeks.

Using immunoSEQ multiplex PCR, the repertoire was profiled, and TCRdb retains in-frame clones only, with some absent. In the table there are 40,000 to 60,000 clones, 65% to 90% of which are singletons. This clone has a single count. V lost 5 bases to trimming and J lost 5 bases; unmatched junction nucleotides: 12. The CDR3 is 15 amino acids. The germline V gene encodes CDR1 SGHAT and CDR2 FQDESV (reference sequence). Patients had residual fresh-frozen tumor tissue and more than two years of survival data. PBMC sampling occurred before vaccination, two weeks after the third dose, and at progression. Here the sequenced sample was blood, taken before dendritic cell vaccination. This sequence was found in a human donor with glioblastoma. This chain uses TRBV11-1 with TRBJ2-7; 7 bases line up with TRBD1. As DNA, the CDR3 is TGTGCCAGCAGCCGCCAATGGGACAGCGGCGACGAGCAGTACTTC. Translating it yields CASSRQWDSGDEQYF. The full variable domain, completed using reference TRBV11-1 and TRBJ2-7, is EAEVAQSPRYKITEKSQAVAFWCDPISGHATLYWYRQILGQGPELLVQFQDESVVDDSQLPKDRFSAERLKGVDSTLKIQPAELGDSAMYLCASSRQWDSGDEQYFGPGTRLTVT.